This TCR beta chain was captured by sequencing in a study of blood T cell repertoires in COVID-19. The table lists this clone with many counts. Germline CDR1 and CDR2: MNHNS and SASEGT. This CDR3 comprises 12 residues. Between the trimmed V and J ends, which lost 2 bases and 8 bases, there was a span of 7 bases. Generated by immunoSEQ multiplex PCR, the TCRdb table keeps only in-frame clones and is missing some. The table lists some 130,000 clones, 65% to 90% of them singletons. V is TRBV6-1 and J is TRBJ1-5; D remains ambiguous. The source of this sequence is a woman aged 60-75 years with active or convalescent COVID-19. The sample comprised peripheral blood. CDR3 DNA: TGTGCCAGCAGTGAAAATCCGGAGCCCCAGCATTTT. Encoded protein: CASSENPEPQHF.